These 4 T cell receptor beta chains share one sample of origin, sequenced in a study of cytomegalovirus exposure and HLA in healthy donors. Primers for the PCR totalled 60 Vbeta and 13 Jbeta. Using immunoSEQ multiplex PCR, the repertoire was profiled, and TCRdb retains in-frame clones only, with some absent. The repertoire has roughly 200,000 clones, about 77% of them found once; the top ten carry approximately 2.6%. The sequencing sample was made of PBMCs. The origin of the receptors is a female donor in good health and CMV-seronegative.

V gene TRBV28 combines with J gene TRBJ2-5; 9 nucleotides agree with TRBD1. In germline, CDR1 is MDHEN, CDR2 SYDVKM. This CDR3 is built from 16 residues. V gave up 7 bases and J gave up 3 bases; unmatched junction bases: 12. CDR3 coding DNA: TGTGCCAGCAATATGATGGGTGGACAGGGGAAAGAGACCCAGTACTTC. Translation gives CASNMMGGQGKETQYF. Variable domain in full (rest from reference TRBV28 and TRBJ2-5): DVKVTQSSRYLVKRTGEKVFLECVQDMDHENMFWYRQDPGLGLRLIYFSYDVKMKEKGDIPEGYSVSREKKERFSLILESASTNQTSMYLCASNMMGGQGKETQYFGPGTRLLVL.

V usage is TRBV30 and J usage is TRBJ2-3; TRBD1 agrees at 9 bases. CDR1 is GTSNPN and CDR2 is SVGIG in the germline V gene (reference sequence). CDR3 length: 15 residues. The ends lost 4 bases at V and 3 bases at J; junction bases unmatched: 8. This CDR3 reads CAWTSTGGGTDTQYF. DNA of the CDR3: TGTGCCTGGACCTCGACAGGGGGGGGGACAGATACGCAGTATTTT.

This chain links TRBV6-1 with TRBJ2-5; 11 nucleotides align to TRBD2. The DNA matches TRBJ2-7 better at its end, which makes the J call doubtful. In germline, CDR1 is MNHNS, CDR2 SASEGT. The CDR3 has 13 residues. CDR3 nucleotides: TGTGCCACCATCGGGACTAGCGGCTACGAGCAGTACTTC. This codes for CATIGTSGYEQYF.

This sequence joins TRBV28 and TRBJ2-5; 7 bases line up with TRBD2. Germline values: CDR1 MDHEN, CDR2 SYDVKM. This CDR3 is 14 amino acids long. J was trimmed by 2 bases and V by 7 bases; bases with no gene match: 7. Here the CDR3 DNA reads TGTGCCAGCACCGAACTAGCGTCTCAAGAGACCCAGTACTTC. It yields the protein CASTELASQETQYF.